The TCR beta chain under discussion was sequenced for a study of T cell changes during pregnancy in multiple sclerosis. TCRdb's copy holds only in-frame clones and misses some; the assay was immunoSEQ multiplex PCR. The data hold tens of thousands of clones, with 85% to 95% observed a single time. V lost 3 bases and J 8 bases, leaving 10 bases between the germline ends. This CDR3 has 13 residues. Germline V gene sequence: CDR1 SGHTA, CDR2 FQGNSA. The chain employs TRBV7-2 and TRBJ1-4; the D is unclear. The source material was peripheral blood, sampled after pregnancy. This receptor was taken from a female donor with multiple sclerosis, enrolled in a pregnancy study. CDR3 sequence (DNA): TGTGCCAGCAGCTTTTTGGCCCGAGAAAAACTGTTTTTT. Amino acids: CASSFLAREKLFF.